One and the same sample provided the 5 T cell receptor beta chains below, sequenced in a study of human versus mouse CDR3 diversity and MHC coevolution. Libraries were prepared by immunoSEQ multiplex PCR; TCRdb keeps only in-frame clonotypes and omits some of them. Of more than 60,000 clones listed, 85% to 95% are singletons. Sequencing was performed on naive CD4+ T cells from blood. The subset: CD45RO-negative CD62L-positive naive CD4 T cells. The receptors shown here come from a person aged 25 to 69 in good health.

The CDR3 DNA reads as TGTGCCAGCAGCTTTGGACAGACGGGAGGCTACACCTTC. Protein sequence: CASSFGQTGGYTF. The chain combines TRBV5-4 with TRBJ1-2; possibly TRBD1 for D (6 bases). V was shortened by 2 bases and J by 8 bases, with 13 bases between the two germline ends. Germline-derived CDR1 and CDR2 are SGHNT and YYREEE (reference sequence). The CDR3 runs 13 residues.

The chain uses TRBV25-1 and TRBJ1-2; TRBD1 matches 7 bases. CDR3 length: 15 amino acids. Trimming removed 3 bases from V and 0 bases from J; junction bases left unmatched: 4. Per the germline V gene, CDR1 is MGHDK and CDR2 is SYGVNS. CDR3 amino acids: CASSDLRGANYGYTF. Here the CDR3 DNA reads TGTGCCAGCAGTGATCTCAGGGGGGCTAACTATGGCTACACCTTC.

The CDR3 reads CSVLKETQYF. The CDR3 nucleotides read TGCAGCGTTCTAAAAGAGACCCAGTACTTC. J is TRBJ2-5 and V is TRBV29-1; no clear D. Trimming pared 5 bases from V and 3 bases from J, leaving 4 bases between. The germline V gene has CDR1 SQVTM and CDR2 ANQGSEA. The CDR3 covers 10 residues.

The J gene is TRBJ2-4, the V gene TRBV12-5; 11 nucleotides line up with TRBD2. CDR3 length: 21 residues. Germline V gives CDR1 LGHNT, CDR2 FRNRAP. V lost 2 bases and J lost 1; bases outside the gene matches: 16. CDR3 in amino acids: CASGLFLGGLAGGAAKNIQYF. CDR3 DNA: TGTGCTAGTGGTTTGTTTCTAGGAGGCCTAGCGGGAGGAGCGGCCAAAAACATTCAGTACTTC.

The CDR3 DNA reads as TGTGCCAGCAGCTTAATGACAGACCAAGAGACCCAGTACTTC. Its translation: CASSLMTDQETQYF. The V gene is TRBV7-8, the J gene TRBJ2-5, with a tentative D call TRBD1 (5 bases). CDR3 length: 14 amino acids. CDR1 is SGHVS, CDR2 FQNEAQ, per germline. V was shortened by 2 bases and J by 0 bases, with 7 bases between the two germline ends.